This T cell receptor (beta chain) was sequenced during a study of cytomegalovirus exposure and HLA in healthy donors. At the level of the study: Later, an analysis reported that the roughly 120 validation repertoires had used the same platform as the 500 to 800 first-cohort repertoires. Whole-study findings and limits: TCR sequences were mostly rare, though some public TCRs occurred in many donors. With high specificity and sensitivity, the classifier reportedly diagnosed cytomegalovirus status. According to a later analysis, TCR clusters from the first cohort tended to co-occur in the approximately 120 validation repertoires.

The CDR3 runs 19 residues. V dropped 1 base and J dropped 2; count of bases not matched to a gene: 11. Per the germline V gene, CDR1 is LGHNA and CDR2 is YNFKEQ. To note about this clone: The antigen is unknown.

Here immunoSEQ multiplex PCR was the method, and the copy in TCRdb shows in-frame clones only, minus some. This table has some 66,000 clones, approximately 97% appearing once. Sequencing input: PBMCs. The receptor was derived from a woman aged 18-29 years in good health and CMV-seropositive. The genes are TRBV4-2 and TRBJ2-3; 11 bases are shared with TRBD2. This CDR3 reads CASSQGLITSGSSTDTQYF. In nucleotides, the CDR3 is TGTGCCAGCAGCCAAGGCCTAATTACTAGCGGGAGTTCCACAGATACGCAGTATTTT.